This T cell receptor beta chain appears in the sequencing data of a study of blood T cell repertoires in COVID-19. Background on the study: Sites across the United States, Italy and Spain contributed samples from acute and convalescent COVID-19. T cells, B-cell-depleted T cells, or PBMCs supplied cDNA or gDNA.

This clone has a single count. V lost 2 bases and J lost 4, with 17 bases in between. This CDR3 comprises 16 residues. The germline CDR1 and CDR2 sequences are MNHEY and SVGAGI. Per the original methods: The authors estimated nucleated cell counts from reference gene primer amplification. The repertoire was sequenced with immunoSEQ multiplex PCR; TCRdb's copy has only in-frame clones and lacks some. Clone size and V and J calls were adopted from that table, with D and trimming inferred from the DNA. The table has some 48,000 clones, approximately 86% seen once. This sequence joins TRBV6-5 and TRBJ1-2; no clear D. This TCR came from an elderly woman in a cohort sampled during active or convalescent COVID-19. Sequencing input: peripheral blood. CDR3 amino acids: CASSYGNSRLRYGYTF. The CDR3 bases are TGTGCCAGCAGTTACGGAAACAGCCGTCTCCGCTATGGCTACACCTTC.